This record looks at one TCR beta chain sequence and its context. Its target is unknown. For CDR3 and TCR beta VDJ profiling, genomic DNA was the template used. TCRdb reanalysed the reads using MiXCR and keeps one entry per CDR3 protein. The table lists under 200,000 distinct CDR3 sequences, around half of them singletons. The data derive from a study of CD8+CD57+ T cells in acquired aplastic anemia. Across the whole study: Sorted CD4+ and CD8+ cells gave a mean 3.2 ug DNA, range about 0.19 to 27.4 ug. The study's findings and limits: The number of CD8+ CDR3 sequences shared by patients and controls was about 27.

Trimming stripped 5 bases from V and 5 bases from J, with 13 bases between. The germline gives CDR1 SGHTA, CDR2 FQGNSA. The CDR3 is made up of 15 amino acids. Whoever was chosen for sequencing had shown CD8+CD57+ cell expansion by flow cytometry. All participating patients were living with severe acquired aplastic anemia. Patients had received no therapy at the time of blood sampling. Input material: sorted CD4+, CD8+, or CD8+CD57+ T cells (not recorded which) from PBMCs. The TCR comes from a human donor with aplastic anemia. The chain has TRBV7-2 and TRBJ1-6; weak D call: TRBD1 (5 bases). CDR3 DNA sequence: TGTGCCAGCAGCCCCGGGGCGATGGATAATTCACCCCTCCACTTT. As protein: CASSPGAMDNSPLHF. Full variable domain (missing parts from reference TRBV7-2 and TRBJ1-6): GAGVSQSPSNKVTEKGKDVELRCDPISGHTALYWYRQSLGQGLEFLIYFQGNSAPDKSGLPSDRFSAERTGGSVSTLTIQRTQQEDSAVYLCASSPGAMDNSPLHFGNGTRLTVT.